The sequence of this T cell receptor beta chain was determined in a study of siplizumab effects on memory and regulatory T cells. Study conclusions and caveats: The mapping of alloreactive clones to unstimulated subsets covered only a minor fraction of them. It seemed that naive T cells were more diverse than memory cells and were major contributors to the alloresponse. Proliferating Tregs taken from siplizumab cultures were not shown to have a confirmed suppressive function.

Details on this clone: Its antigen is not identified.

Assays captured 75,000 to 100,000 TCR templates per sample. Clones were read by immunoSEQ multiplex PCR, and TCRdb kept only the in-frame ones, dropping some. The sample includes some 120,000 clones, about 94% seen only once; the top ten take roughly 1.5%. This CDR3 has 13 amino acids. Trimming removed 4 bases from V and 6 bases from J, with 12 bases in between. Per germline, CDR1 SGHTA and CDR2 FQGNSA. The sequence was obtained from a human donor in good health. The material sequenced was non-Treg CD4+ T cells sorted from blood. The genes are TRBV7-2 and TRBJ1-2; unclear D gene. The CDR3 sequence is CASSYRVADGYTF. DNA for the CDR3: TGTGCCAGCAGCTACCGTGTGGCAGATGGCTACACCTTC.